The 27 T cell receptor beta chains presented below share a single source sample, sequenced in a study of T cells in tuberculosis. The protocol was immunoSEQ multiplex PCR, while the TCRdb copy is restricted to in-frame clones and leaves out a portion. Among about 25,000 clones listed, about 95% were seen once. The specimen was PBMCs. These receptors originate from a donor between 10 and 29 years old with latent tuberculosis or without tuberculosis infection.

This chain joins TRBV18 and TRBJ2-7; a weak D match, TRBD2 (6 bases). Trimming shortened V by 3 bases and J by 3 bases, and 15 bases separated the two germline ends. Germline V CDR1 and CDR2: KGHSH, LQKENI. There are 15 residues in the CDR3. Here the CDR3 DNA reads TGTGCCAGCTCACCTCCGGGACGCGGGAACTACGAGCAGTACTTC. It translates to CASSPPGRGNYEQYF.

The CDR3 here is CASSLTGRSNEKLFF. The CDR3 DNA sequence: TGTGCCAGCAGCTTGACGGGGAGGTCTAATGAAAAACTGTTTTTT. The chain uses TRBV5-6 and TRBJ1-4, with D unresolved. Per the germline V gene, CDR1 is SGHDT and CDR2 is YYEEEE. Trimming took off 1 base at V and 3 bases at J, with 10 bases between the two ends. The CDR3 contains 15 residues.

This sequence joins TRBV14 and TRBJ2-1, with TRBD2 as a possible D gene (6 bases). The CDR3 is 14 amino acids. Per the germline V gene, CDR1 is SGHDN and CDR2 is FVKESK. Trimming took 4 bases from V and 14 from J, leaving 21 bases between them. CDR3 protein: CASSPYPGTREKFF. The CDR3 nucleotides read TGTGCCAGCAGCCCCTACCCCGGGACTCGAGAGAAGTTCTTC.

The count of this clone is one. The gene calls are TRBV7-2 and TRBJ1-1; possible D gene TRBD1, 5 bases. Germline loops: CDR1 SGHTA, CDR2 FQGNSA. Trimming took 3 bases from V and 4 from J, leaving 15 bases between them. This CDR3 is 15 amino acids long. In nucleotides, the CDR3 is TGTGCCAGCAGCTTGGAGGGGTATGTTTTCACTGAAGCTTTCTTT. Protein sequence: CASSLEGYVFTEAFF.

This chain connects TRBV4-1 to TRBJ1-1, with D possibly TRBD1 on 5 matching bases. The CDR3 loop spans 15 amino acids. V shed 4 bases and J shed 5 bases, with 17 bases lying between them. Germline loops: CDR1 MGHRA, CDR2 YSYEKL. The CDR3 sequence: CASSRLDSLGTEAFF. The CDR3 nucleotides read TGCGCCAGCAGCCGGCTTGACAGCCTGGGGACTGAAGCTTTCTTT.

In nucleotides, the CDR3 is TGTGCCAGCAGCTCGGCTACAGGGGGCGACGAGACCCAGTACTTC. Its protein is CASSSATGGDETQYF. The chain employs TRBV5-6 and TRBJ2-5; TRBD1 aligns across 9 bases. The germline gives CDR1 SGHDT, CDR2 YYEEEE. V gave up 3 bases and J gave up 5 bases; unmatched junction bases: 8. The CDR3 spans 15 residues.

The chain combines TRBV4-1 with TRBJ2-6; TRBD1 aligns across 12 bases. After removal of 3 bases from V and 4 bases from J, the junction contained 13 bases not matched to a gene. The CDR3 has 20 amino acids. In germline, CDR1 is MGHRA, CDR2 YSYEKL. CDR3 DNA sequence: TGCGCCAGCAGCCAGGCGCTGAAGGGACAGGGGGCCTCGGGGGCCAACGTCCTGACTTTC. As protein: CASSQALKGQGASGANVLTF.

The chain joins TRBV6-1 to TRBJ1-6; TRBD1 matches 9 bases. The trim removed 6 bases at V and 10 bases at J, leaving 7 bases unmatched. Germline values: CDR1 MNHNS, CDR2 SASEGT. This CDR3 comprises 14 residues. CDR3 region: CASRGTGGNSPLHF. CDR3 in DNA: TGTGCCAGCAGGGGAACAGGGGGCAACTCACCCCTCCACTTT.

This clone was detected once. The CDR3 nucleotides are TGTGCCACCGCATTGGGACTAGCGATGGGCTTGGGGCAGTTCTTC. Translation: CATALGLAMGLGQFF. This sequence joins TRBV27 and TRBJ2-1; TRBD2 matches 10 bases. V lost 10 bases and J lost 12; bases outside the gene matches: 18. The germline V gene has CDR1 MNHEY and CDR2 SMNVEV (reference sequence). The CDR3 spans 15 residues.

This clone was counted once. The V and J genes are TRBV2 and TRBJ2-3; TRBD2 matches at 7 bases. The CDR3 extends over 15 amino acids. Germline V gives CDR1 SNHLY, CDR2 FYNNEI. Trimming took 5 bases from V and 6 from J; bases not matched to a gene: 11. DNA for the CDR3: TGTGCCAGCAGTTTCGGGGGGATGGGCCCGGATACGCAGTATTTT. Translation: CASSFGGMGPDTQYF.

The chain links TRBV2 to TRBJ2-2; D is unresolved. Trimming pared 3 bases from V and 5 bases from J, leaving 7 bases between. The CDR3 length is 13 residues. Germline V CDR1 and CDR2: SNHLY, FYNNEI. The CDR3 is CASSEEHTGELFF. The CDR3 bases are TGTGCCAGCAGTGAGGAGCATACCGGGGAGCTGTTTTTT.

The CDR3 DNA reads TGTGCCAGTACAGGACAGCTCAATCAGCCCCAGCATTTT. Encoded protein: CASTGQLNQPQHF. The chain is built from TRBV19 and TRBJ1-5; weak D call: TRBD1 (6 bases). V lost 7 bases, J lost 3 bases, and 10 bases lay in between. The CDR3 contains 13 residues. Germline V gives CDR1 LNHDA, CDR2 SQIVND (reference sequence).

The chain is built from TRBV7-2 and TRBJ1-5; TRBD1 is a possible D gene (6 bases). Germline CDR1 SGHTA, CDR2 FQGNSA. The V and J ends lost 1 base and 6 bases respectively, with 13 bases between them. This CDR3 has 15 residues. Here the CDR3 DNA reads TGTGCCAGCAGCTTAGGGCACAGGGCCGGTCAGCCCCAGCATTTT. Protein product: CASSLGHRAGQPQHF.

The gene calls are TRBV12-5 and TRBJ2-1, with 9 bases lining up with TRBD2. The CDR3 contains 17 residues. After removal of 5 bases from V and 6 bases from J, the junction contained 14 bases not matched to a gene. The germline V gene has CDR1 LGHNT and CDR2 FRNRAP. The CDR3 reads CASGLGTSRTPGNEQFF. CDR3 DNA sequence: TGTGCTAGTGGTCTCGGGACTAGCCGAACCCCCGGCAATGAGCAGTTCTTC.

In DNA form, the CDR3 reads TGTGCCAGCAGTGAAGCGGGACAAACTAAGAACTATGGCTACACCTTC. It is translated as CASSEAGQTKNYGYTF. This chain connects TRBV6-1 to TRBJ1-2, with a tentative D call TRBD1 (6 bases). The ends were cut back, 0 bases at V and 2 bases at J, with 13 bases in the middle. Germline V gene data show CDR1 as MNHNS and CDR2 as SASEGT. The CDR3 consists of 16 residues.

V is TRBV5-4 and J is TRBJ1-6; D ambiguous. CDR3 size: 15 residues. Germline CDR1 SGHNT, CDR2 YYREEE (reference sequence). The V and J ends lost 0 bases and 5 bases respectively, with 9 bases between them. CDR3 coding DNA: TGTGCCAGCAGCTTGGGAGGTGCTCATAATTCACCCCTCCACTTT. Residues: CASSLGGAHNSPLHF. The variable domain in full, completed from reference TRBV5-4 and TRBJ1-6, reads ETGVTQSPTHLIKTRGQQVTLRCSSQSGHNTVSWYQQALGQGPQFIFQYYREEENGRGNFPPRFSGLQFPNYSSELNVNALELDDSALYLCASSLGGAHNSPLHFGNGTRLTVT.

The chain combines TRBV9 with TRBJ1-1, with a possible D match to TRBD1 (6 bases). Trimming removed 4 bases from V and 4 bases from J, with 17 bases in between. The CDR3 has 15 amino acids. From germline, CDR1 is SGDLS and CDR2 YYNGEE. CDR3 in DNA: TGTGCCAGCAGCCGGGGGGGCAGCGGGGGCACTGAAGCTTTCTTT. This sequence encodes CASSRGGSGGTEAFF.

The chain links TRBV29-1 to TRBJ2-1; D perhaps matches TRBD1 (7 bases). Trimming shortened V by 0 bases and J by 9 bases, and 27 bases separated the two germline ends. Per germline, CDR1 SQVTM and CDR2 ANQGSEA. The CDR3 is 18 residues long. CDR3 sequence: CSVEDLFLLAGGKGEQFF. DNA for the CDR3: TGCAGCGTTGAAGATCTTTTCCTATTGGCAGGGGGGAAAGGTGAGCAGTTCTTC.

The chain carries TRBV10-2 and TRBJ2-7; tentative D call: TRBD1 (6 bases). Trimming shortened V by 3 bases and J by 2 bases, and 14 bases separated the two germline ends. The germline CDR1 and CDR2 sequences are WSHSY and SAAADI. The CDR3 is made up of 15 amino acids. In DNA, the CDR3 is TGCGCCAGCAGTGATTTTGGACAGAACCCCTACGAGCAGTACTTC. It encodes CASSDFGQNPYEQYF.

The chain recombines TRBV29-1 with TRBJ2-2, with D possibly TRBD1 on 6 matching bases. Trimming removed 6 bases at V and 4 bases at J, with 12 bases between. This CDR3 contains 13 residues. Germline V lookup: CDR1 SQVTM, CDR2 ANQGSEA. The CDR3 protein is CSVRIGGTGELFF. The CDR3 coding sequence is TGCAGCGTGAGGATAGGGGGCACCGGGGAGCTGTTTTTT.

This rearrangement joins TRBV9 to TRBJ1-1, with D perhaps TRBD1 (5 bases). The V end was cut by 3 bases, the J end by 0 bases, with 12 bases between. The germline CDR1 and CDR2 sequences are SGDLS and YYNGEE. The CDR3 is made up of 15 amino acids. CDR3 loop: CASSALSGMNTEAFF. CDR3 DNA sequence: TGTGCCAGCAGCGCATTATCAGGGATGAACACTGAAGCTTTCTTT.

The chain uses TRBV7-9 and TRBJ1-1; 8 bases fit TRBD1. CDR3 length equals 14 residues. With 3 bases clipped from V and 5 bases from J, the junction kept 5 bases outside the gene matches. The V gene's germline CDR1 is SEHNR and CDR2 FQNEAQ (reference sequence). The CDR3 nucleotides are TGTGCCAGCAGCTTGGGACAGGTGTGGACTGAAGCTTTCTTT. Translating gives CASSLGQVWTEAFF. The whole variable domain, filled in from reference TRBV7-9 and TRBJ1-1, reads DTGVSQNPRHKITKRGQNVTFRCDPISEHNRLYWYRQTLGQGPEFLTYFQNEAQLEKSRLLSDRFSAERPKGSFSTLEIQRTEQGDSAMYLCASSLGQVWTEAFFGQGTRLTVV.

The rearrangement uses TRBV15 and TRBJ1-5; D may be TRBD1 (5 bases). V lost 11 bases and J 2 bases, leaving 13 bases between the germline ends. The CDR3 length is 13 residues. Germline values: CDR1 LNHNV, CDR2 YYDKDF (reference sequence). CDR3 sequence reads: CAGSAGRNQPQHF. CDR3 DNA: TGTGCCGGTAGTGCAGGGCGCAATCAGCCCCAGCATTTT.

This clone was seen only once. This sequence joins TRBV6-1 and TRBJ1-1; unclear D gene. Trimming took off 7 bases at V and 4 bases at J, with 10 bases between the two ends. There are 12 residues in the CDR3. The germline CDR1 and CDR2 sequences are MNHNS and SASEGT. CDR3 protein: CASNPSGTEAFF. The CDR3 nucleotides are TGTGCCAGCAATCCTTCAGGCACTGAAGCTTTCTTT.

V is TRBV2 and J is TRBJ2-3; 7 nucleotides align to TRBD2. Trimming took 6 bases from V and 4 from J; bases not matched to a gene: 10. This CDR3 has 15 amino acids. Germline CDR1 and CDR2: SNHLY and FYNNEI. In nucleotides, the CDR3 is TGTGCCAGCAGGAACGAGGGAGGGGACGCAGATACGCAGTATTTT. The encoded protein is CASRNEGGDADTQYF.

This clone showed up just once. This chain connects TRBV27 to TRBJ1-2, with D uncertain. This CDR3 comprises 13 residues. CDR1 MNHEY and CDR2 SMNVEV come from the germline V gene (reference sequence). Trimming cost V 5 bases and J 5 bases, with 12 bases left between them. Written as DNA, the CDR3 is TGTGCCAGCAGTGGGAGGGAGAGGTATGGCTACACCTTC. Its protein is CASSGRERYGYTF.

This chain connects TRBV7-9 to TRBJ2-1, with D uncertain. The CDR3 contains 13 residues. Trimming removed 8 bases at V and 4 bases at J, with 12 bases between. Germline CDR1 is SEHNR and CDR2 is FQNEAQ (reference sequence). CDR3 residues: CASVNSLYNEQFF. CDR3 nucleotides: TGTGCCAGCGTCAACAGCCTATACAATGAGCAGTTCTTC.